One and the same sample provided the 30 T cell receptor beta chains below, sequenced in a study of blood T cell repertoires in COVID-19. Generated by immunoSEQ multiplex PCR, the TCRdb table keeps only in-frame clones and is missing some. The table includes about 130,000 clones, approximately 82% detected once. The specimen sequenced was peripheral blood. These receptors were collected from a man between 60 and 75 years old with acute or convalescent COVID-19.

This chain links TRBV6-5 with TRBJ1-1; a weak D match, TRBD1 (6 bases). V lost 8 bases and J 6 bases, leaving 13 bases between the germline ends. The CDR3 has 12 residues. Germline CDR1 MNHEY, CDR2 SVGAGI. The CDR3 coding sequence is TGTGCCAGCCGACGGACAGACTCTGAAGCTTTCTTT. Translation: CASRRTDSEAFF.

The V call is TRBV28, the J call TRBJ2-1, with TRBD2 matching 8 bases. The length of the CDR3 is 17 residues. Germline CDR1 and CDR2: MDHEN and SYDVKM. Germline trimming cut 3 bases from V and 8 bases from J; bases unmatched to any gene: 15. The CDR3 spells CASSFYVGSGIGDEQFF. DNA of the CDR3: TGTGCCAGCAGTTTTTATGTAGGTAGCGGGATTGGGGATGAGCAGTTCTTC.

This sequence joins TRBV28 and TRBJ2-2, with D tentatively TRBD1 (5 bases). Germline lookup yields CDR1 MDHEN and CDR2 SYDVKM. With 4 bases removed from V and 6 bases from J, the gap between germline ends came to 15 bases. The CDR3 length is 15 residues. The CDR3 sequence: CASSSLRAGPGELFF. CDR3 in DNA: TGTGCCAGCAGTTCCCTCCGGGCAGGGCCCGGGGAGCTGTTTTTT. The variable domain in full, with the rest retrieved from reference TRBV28 and TRBJ2-2, is DVKVTQSSRYLVKRTGEKVFLECVQDMDHENMFWYRQDPGLGLRLIYFSYDVKMKEKGDIPEGYSVSREKKERFSLILESASTNQTSMYLCASSSLRAGPGELFFGEGSRLTVL.

The chain joins TRBV13 to TRBJ2-2; possible D gene TRBD2, 6 bases. The V end was cut by 4 bases, the J end by 3 bases, with 9 bases between. This CDR3 has 14 amino acids. Germline values: CDR1 PRHDT, CDR2 FYEKMQ (reference sequence). CDR3 amino acids: CASSSAGYTGELFF. As DNA, the CDR3 is TGTGCCAGCAGCTCAGCGGGCTACACCGGGGAGCTGTTTTTT. Full variable domain (rest looked up from reference TRBV13 and TRBJ2-2): AAGVIQSPRHLIKEKRETATLKCYPIPRHDTVYWYQQGPGQDPQFLISFYEKMQSDKGSIPDRFSAQQFSDYHSELNMSSLELGDSALYFCASSSAGYTGELFFGEGSRLTVL.

The gene calls are TRBV10-3 and TRBJ1-5; D uncertain. Germline V gene data show CDR1 as ENHRY and CDR2 as SYGVKD. The CDR3 has 17 residues. V lost 2 bases and J lost 4, with 18 bases in between. This CDR3 is CAISERAGLAGNQPQHF. The CDR3 bases are TGTGCCATCAGTGAGAGGGCCGGATTGGCGGGAAATCAGCCCCAGCATTTT.

The CDR3 nucleotides read TGCAGCGTTGATACAGGGGGCGAGCAGTACTTC. Translating gives CSVDTGGEQYF. The J gene is TRBJ2-7, the V gene TRBV29-1, with 8 bases matching TRBD1. Germline V gene sequence: CDR1 SQVTM, CDR2 ANQGSEA. Trimming cost V 3 bases and J 6 bases; bases outside gene matches: 1. The CDR3 is made up of 11 amino acids.

Only a few counts were recorded for this clone. The chain carries TRBV28 and TRBJ1-5, with a tentative D call TRBD1 (5 bases). CDR3 length equals 16 residues. Germline V gives CDR1 MDHEN, CDR2 SYDVKM. V was shortened by 3 bases and J by 1 base, with 13 bases between the two germline ends. CDR3 sequence (DNA): TGTGCCAGCAGTTTGTTGCAGACAGCCAGCAATCAGCCCCAGCATTTT. Translation: CASSLLQTASNQPQHF.

The V and J genes are TRBV2 and TRBJ2-5; D remains unclear. The V and J ends lost 6 bases and 0 bases respectively, with 11 bases between them. The CDR3 has 14 amino acids. The germline CDR1 and CDR2 sequences are SNHLY and FYNNEI. CDR3 DNA: TGTGCCAGCAGCCCCGACACGTACCAAGAGACCCAGTACTTC. It is translated as CASSPDTYQETQYF.

The chain links TRBV3-1 (or the pseudogene TRBV3-2) to TRBJ2-2; TRBD2 aligns across 13 bases. The V segment lost 4 bases and the J segment 8 bases; nucleotides outside the gene matches: 4. CDR3 length equals 15 residues. The V gene's germline CDR1 is LGHDT and CDR2 YNNKEL (reference sequence). CDR3 amino acids: CASSPWTSGSGELFF. DNA of the CDR3: TGTGCCAGCAGCCCTTGGACTAGCGGGAGTGGGGAGCTGTTTTTT.

CDR3 sequence reads: CASSLETGGNQPQHF. The CDR3 DNA reads TGCGCCAGCAGCTTGGAGACAGGGGGCAATCAGCCCCAGCATTTT. This sequence joins TRBV5-1 and TRBJ1-5, with TRBD1 matching over 8 bases. Unmatched junction bases numbered 1, after V lost 0 bases and J lost 2 bases. The CDR3 has 15 amino acids. The germline CDR1 and CDR2 sequences are SGHRS and YFSETQ.

The rearrangement links TRBV20-1 to TRBJ1-1; D unclear. The germline V and J ends were trimmed by 5 bases and 11 bases, with 12 bases remaining between them. Per the germline V gene, CDR1 is DFQATT and CDR2 is SNEGSKA (reference sequence). This CDR3 is 10 amino acids long. The CDR3 bases are TGCAGTGCTGAGGGCCCCGCGGCTTTCTTT. It is translated as CSAEGPAAFF.

CDR3 in DNA: TGTGCCTACCTTCCCAAGCGGACCTACGAGCAGTACTTC. This sequence encodes CAYLPKRTYEQYF. The chain carries TRBV30 and TRBJ2-7, with a possible D match to TRBD2 (5 bases). V dropped 7 bases and J dropped 2 bases, with 15 bases sitting between them. The CDR3 has 13 residues. Germline lookup yields CDR1 GTSNPN and CDR2 SVGIG (reference sequence).

A remark on this clone: Germline is not matched at one junction end, which may reflect a read error. The chain uses TRBV11-3 and TRBJ2-7; possible D gene TRBD1, 5 bases. CDR3 length: 10 amino acids. CDR1 and CDR2 (germline): SGHNT, YENEEA. Written as DNA, the CDR3 is TGTGCCAGCAGCCGCCTCCAGGGTGGCTTC. The encoded protein is CASSRLQGGF.

CDR3 in amino acids: CASSPGGRGTEAFF. CDR3 bases: TGCGCCAGCAGCCCAGGGGGAAGGGGAACTGAAGCTTTCTTT. The chain links TRBV10-2 to TRBJ1-1; 7 bases are shared with TRBD1. Germline lookup yields CDR1 WSHSY and CDR2 SAAADI. Trimming cost V 6 bases and J 5 bases; bases outside gene matches: 9. This CDR3 spans 14 amino acids.

This rearrangement joins TRBV12-2 to TRBJ1-1. TRBV12-2 represents a pseudogene. The CDR3 is 18 residues long. CDR3 region: CASRLAGLQGGMNTEAFF. The CDR3 DNA reads as TGTGCAAGTCGCTTAGCAGGTCTGCAGGGAGGGATGAACACTGAAGCTTTCTTT.

V gene TRBV28 combines with J gene TRBJ1-1; a possible D gene is TRBD1 (6 bases). CDR1 MDHEN and CDR2 SYDVKM come from the germline V gene. The CDR3 contains 14 residues. Trimming took off 6 bases at V and 2 bases at J, with 13 bases between the two ends. The CDR3 here is CASSEGQLNTEAFF. The CDR3 DNA follows: TGTGCCAGCAGCGAAGGACAGTTAAACACTGAAGCTTTCTTT.

This chain's CDR3 is CASSQGRYQPQHF. In DNA form, the CDR3 reads TGCGCCAGCAGCCAAGGCAGGTATCAGCCCCAGCATTTT. The J gene is TRBJ1-5, the V gene TRBV4-1; D ambiguous. Germline V lookup: CDR1 MGHRA, CDR2 YSYEKL. The CDR3 is 13 amino acids. Trimming took off 1 base at V and 5 bases at J, with 6 bases between the two ends.

This sequence joins TRBV3-1 (or the pseudogene TRBV3-2) and TRBJ1-1; unclear D gene. Germline lookup yields CDR1 LGHDT and CDR2 YNNKEL (reference sequence). The CDR3 extends over 11 amino acids. Between the trimmed V and J ends, which lost 4 bases and 5 bases, there was a span of 5 bases. CDR3 in DNA: TGTGCCAGCAGCCTAATGACTGAAGCTTTCTTT. Protein: CASSLMTEAFF.

This chain links TRBV18 with TRBJ1-2, with 7 bases fitting TRBD1. CDR3 length equals 12 residues. Trimming took 6 bases from V and 6 from J; bases not matched to a gene: 4. Germline CDR1 reads KGHSH; CDR2 reads LQKENI. The CDR3 DNA reads TGTGCCAGCTCCGTCGACAGGGATGGCTACACCTTC. Protein product: CASSVDRDGYTF.

Turning to this clone: This sample also contains other DNA sequences that code for the same CDR3. The rearrangement joins TRBV6-5 to TRBJ1-4, with TRBD1 matching 8 bases. Germline V CDR1 and CDR2: MNHEY, SVGAGI. The J segment lost 7 bases and the V segment lost 5 bases, leaving 9 bases of the junction unmatched. CDR3 size: 15 residues. CDR3 amino acids: CASSRTGGGGEKLFF. Here the CDR3 DNA reads TGTGCCAGCAGTCGTACAGGGGGTGGTGGTGAAAAACTGTTTTTT.

The J gene is TRBJ1-2, the V gene TRBV7-9, with 8 positions matching TRBD1. V gave up 5 bases and J gave up 7 bases; unmatched junction bases: 6. The CDR3 spans 13 residues. The germline gives CDR1 SEHNR, CDR2 FQNEAQ (reference sequence). In nucleotides, the CDR3 is TGTGCCAGCAGCCGCAGGGGGCAAGGTGGCTACACCTTC. This encodes CASSRRGQGGYTF.

This clone occurred once. The CDR3 DNA reads as TGTGCCAGCACTCCCGCGGGGGGGGGTGGCAACACTGAAGCTTTCTTT. Amino acid sequence: CASTPAGGGGNTEAFF. This rearrangement joins TRBV6-4 to TRBJ1-1; D perhaps matches TRBD1 (5 bases). CDR3 size: 16 residues. V was pared by 7 bases and J by 2 bases, with 20 bases between. Germline CDR1 and CDR2: MRHNA and SNTAGT.

This chain links TRBV7-3 with TRBJ2-1; perhaps TRBD2 as D (5 bases). Germline V gives CDR1 SGHTA, CDR2 FQGTGA. The germline V and J ends were trimmed by 5 bases and 1 base, with 6 bases remaining between them. The CDR3 contains 13 residues. The CDR3 DNA reads as TGTGCCAGCAGCCGGACTTCCTACAATGAGCAGTTCTTC. This sequence encodes CASSRTSYNEQFF.

The J gene is TRBJ2-7, the V gene TRBV9; 7 nucleotides match TRBD1. Germline V gene lookup returns CDR1 SGDLS and CDR2 YYNGEE. The length of the CDR3 is 14 residues. Trimming removed 1 base from V and 2 bases from J; junction bases left unmatched: 3. CDR3 DNA: TGTGCCAGCAGCGTACAGGGGGTTCCCTACGAGCAGTACTTC. This gives the protein CASSVQGVPYEQYF.

This clone was seen a handful of times. The V and J genes are TRBV14 and TRBJ2-7, with 7 bases that match TRBD1. V lost 4 bases to trimming and J lost 0 bases; unmatched junction nucleotides: 6. CDR1 is SGHDN, CDR2 FVKESK, per germline. This CDR3 region has 15 residues. CDR3 in amino acids: CASSPLTGNSYEQYF. The CDR3, as DNA: TGTGCCAGCAGCCCTTTGACAGGGAACTCCTACGAGCAGTACTTC.

This chain links TRBV29-1 with TRBJ2-5; 11 bases fit TRBD2. The CDR3 has 17 amino acids. Germline V gene data show CDR1 as SQVTM and CDR2 as ANQGSEA. V was pared by 2 bases and J by 4 bases, with 12 bases of the junction left unmatched. The DNA of the CDR3 is TGCAGCGTTGAACTTCCGACTAGCGGGATTTGGTTAGAGACCCAGTACTTC. Protein: CSVELPTSGIWLETQYF.

This clone was recorded once. This chain links TRBV24-1 with TRBJ1-2; D is undetermined. V was pared by 2 bases and J by 8 bases, with 8 bases between. CDR3 length equals 12 residues. Germline assignment: CDR1 KGHDR and CDR2 SFDVKD. The CDR3 coding sequence is TGTGCCACCAGTGATTCTAGGTTAGGCTACACCTTC. This translates into CATSDSRLGYTF.

This chain links TRBV9 with TRBJ2-2; 10 bases are shared with TRBD1. Germline assignment: CDR1 SGDLS and CDR2 YYNGEE. Unmatched junction bases numbered 6, after V lost 4 bases and J lost 0 bases. The CDR3 runs 17 residues. In nucleotides, the CDR3 is TGTGCCAGCAGCTCCGCGGGACAGGGGACGAACACCGGGGAGCTGTTTTTT. Its protein product is CASSSAGQGTNTGELFF.

The rearrangement links TRBV5-4 to TRBJ1-4; possibly TRBD1 for D (6 bases). Germline lookup yields CDR1 SGHNT and CDR2 YYREEE (reference sequence). The CDR3 covers 16 residues. Trimming cost V 2 bases and J 0 bases, with 11 bases left between them. As DNA, the CDR3 is TGTGCCAGCAGCTTAAGACAGGAATCAACTAATGAAAAACTGTTTTTT. This gives the protein CASSLRQESTNEKLFF.

DNA for the CDR3: TGTGCCAGTAGTCTTAGGACAGGGCGGCACGAGCAGTACTTC. This sequence encodes CASSLRTGRHEQYF. The V and J genes are TRBV19 and TRBJ2-7; TRBD1 aligns across 8 bases. The germline gives CDR1 LNHDA, CDR2 SQIVND (reference sequence). The CDR3 is made up of 14 amino acids. V was pared by 5 bases and J by 5 bases, with 8 bases of the junction left unmatched.